What follows describes a single T cell receptor beta chain. The antigen remains undetermined. The data belong to a study of T cell responses to AZD1222 COVID-19 vaccine. Study outcomes and limitations: At baseline, seropositivity was found in only a handful of AZD1222 recipients. Regions left unmutated in variants are reportedly the target of nearly half of spike-specific TCRs. Spike-specific TCRs gained breadth and depth after people received two AZD1222 doses. The donor cohort was predominantly white British with a female majority, and clonal diversity may have been underestimated.

This table comes from immunoSEQ multiplex PCR, and its TCRdb copy is limited to in-frame clones, with some not included. The table has more than 35,000 clones, around three quarters seen once. Sequencing used peripheral blood, obtained 28 days after the second dose of the MenACWY control vaccine. This clonotype was obtained from an adult who received the MenACWY meningococcal vaccine as a control.

CDR3 region: CASSLSPGADTEAFF. CDR3 DNA sequence: TGCGCCAGCAGCTTGTCTCCGGGGGCGGACACTGAAGCTTTCTTT. The rearrangement uses TRBV5-1 and TRBJ1-1, with a weak D call TRBD1 (6 bases). This CDR3 spans 15 amino acids. With 1 base removed from V and 3 bases from J, the gap between germline ends came to 13 bases. Per germline, CDR1 SGHRS and CDR2 YFSETQ.